What follows are 2 T cell receptor beta chains derived from one specimen sequenced in a study of CD8+ T cells in alopecia areata. As the sequencing template, cDNA was produced by extracting RNA and reverse transcribing it. This table comes from immunoSEQ multiplex PCR, and its TCRdb copy is limited to in-frame clones, with some not included. The sample has over 150,000 clones; roughly 59% are singletons. This specimen was CD4+ T cells sorted from blood, taken at week 0. The receptors were gathered from a human donor with alopecia areata.

The rearrangement links TRBV4-3 to TRBJ1-2; 7 bases align to TRBD1. Germline lookup yields CDR1 LGHNA and CDR2 YSLEER. This CDR3 is built from 14 residues. V lost 0 bases, J lost 7 bases, and 5 bases stayed unmatched. As DNA, the CDR3 is TGCGCCAGCAGCCAAGACGACAGGGCGGCTGGCTACACCTTC. Translation: CASSQDDRAAGYTF.

This chain joins TRBV25-1 and TRBJ2-6; D remains ambiguous. Looked up from germline, CDR1 is MGHDK and CDR2 is SYGVNS. The CDR3 length is 15 residues. Deletions cut 1 base from V and 2 bases from J, with 6 bases between. For the CDR3, the DNA is TGTGCCAGCAGTGAATTAGGTCCTGGGGCCAACGTCCTGACTTTC. It specifies CASSELGPGANVLTF.